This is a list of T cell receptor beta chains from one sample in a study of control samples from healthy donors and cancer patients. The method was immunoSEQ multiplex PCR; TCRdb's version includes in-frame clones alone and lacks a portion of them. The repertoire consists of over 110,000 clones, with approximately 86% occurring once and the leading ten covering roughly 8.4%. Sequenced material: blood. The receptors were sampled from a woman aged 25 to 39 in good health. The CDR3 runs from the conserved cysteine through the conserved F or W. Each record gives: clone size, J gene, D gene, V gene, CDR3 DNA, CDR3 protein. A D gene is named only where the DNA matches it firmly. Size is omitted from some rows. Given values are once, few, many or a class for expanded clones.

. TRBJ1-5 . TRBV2 TGTGCCAGCAGGCTGATCAATCAGCCCCAGCATTTT CASRLINQPQHF
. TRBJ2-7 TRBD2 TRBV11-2 TGTGCCAGCAGCAGCGGCAGCGGGAGGGCCTACGAGCAGTACTTC CASSSGSGRAYEQYF
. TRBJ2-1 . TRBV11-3 TGTGCCAGCAGCCCCACCCCAGGCAGATACAATGAGCAGTTCTTC CASSPTPGRYNEQFF
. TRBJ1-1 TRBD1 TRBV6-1 TGTGCCAGCAGTGAAGCTGGGACAGGGGGCGTTTGGGCTTTCTTT CASSEAGTGGVWAFF
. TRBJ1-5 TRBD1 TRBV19 TGTGCCAGTAGTATAGAAAGGGGACAGGGTGGGCGTCAGCCCCAGCATTTT CASSIERGQGGRQPQHF
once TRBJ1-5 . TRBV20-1 TGCAGTGCTAGTGACGGTCAGCCCCAGCATTTT CSASDGQPQHF
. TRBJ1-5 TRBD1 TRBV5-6 TGTGCCAGCAGCTTGGAGACAGGGGGCATCGATCAGCCCCAGCATTTT CASSLETGGIDQPQHF
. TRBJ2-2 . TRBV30 TGTGCCTGGGGTCCGGGAACGGACACCGGGGAGCTGTTTTTT CAWGPGTDTGELFF
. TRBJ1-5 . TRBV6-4 TGTGCCAGCAGTGCCGGACGAGGAGAAAATCAGCCCCAGCATTTT CASSAGRGENQPQHF
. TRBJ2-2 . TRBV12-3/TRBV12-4 TGTGCCAGCAGGGAACAGGGTACCGGGGAGCTGTTTTTT CASREQGTGELFF
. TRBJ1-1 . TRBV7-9 TGTGCCAGCATGGGGGACACTGAAGCTTTCTTT CASMGDTEAFF
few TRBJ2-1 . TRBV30 TGTGCCTGGGTGAGTCGTAATGAGCAGTTCTTC CAWVSRNEQFF
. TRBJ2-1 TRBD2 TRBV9 TGTGCCAGCAGCGACGGGACTAATAATGAGCAGTTCTTC CASSDGTNNEQFF
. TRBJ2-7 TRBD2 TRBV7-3 TGTGCCAGCAGCTTACTAGCGGGCCCCTACGAGCAGTACTTC CASSLLAGPYEQYF
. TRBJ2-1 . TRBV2 TGTGCCAGCAGTGCCGACTACAATGAGCAGTTCTTC CASSADYNEQFF
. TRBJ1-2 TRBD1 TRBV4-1 TGCGCCAGCAGCCAACCAAGACAGGGTCGAACCTATGGCTACACCTTC CASSQPRQGRTYGYTF
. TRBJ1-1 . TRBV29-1 TGCAGCGCCCGGAGCGCCCCTGAAGCTTTCTTT CSARSAPEAFF
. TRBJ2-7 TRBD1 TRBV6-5 TGTGCCAGCAGTTACCCAGGACAGGGAAGATACGAGCAGTACTTC CASSYPGQGRYEQYF
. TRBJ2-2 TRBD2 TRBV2 TGTGCCAGCAGTGAATTCCCTAGCGGGACGTTCACCGGGGAGCTGTTTTTT CASSEFPSGTFTGELFF
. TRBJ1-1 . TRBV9 TGTGCCAGCAGCGTAGGCGCCCGAACTGAAGCTTTCTTT CASSVGARTEAFF
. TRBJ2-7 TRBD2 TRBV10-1 TGCGCCAGCAGTGAAGGATTCGGTCCTAGCGGGAGAGGGTACGAGCAGTACTTC CASSEGFGPSGRGYEQYF
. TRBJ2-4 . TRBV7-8 TGTGCCAGCAGCTTAAGCTCTCGGAACAGCGCCTCAATCCTAGCCAAAAACATTCAGTACTTC CASSLSSRNSASILAKNIQYF
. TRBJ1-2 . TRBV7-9 TGTGCCAGCAGCTTAGATCGGGGGTCCCATGGCTACACCTTC CASSLDRGSHGYTF
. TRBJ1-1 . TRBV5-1 TGCGCCAGCAGCTTGAACCCAGGGGTGAACACTGAAGCTTTCTTT CASSLNPGVNTEAFF
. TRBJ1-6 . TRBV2 TGTGCCAGCAGTGAGAGGGATGGAGATAATTCACCCCTCCACTTT CASSERDGDNSPLHF
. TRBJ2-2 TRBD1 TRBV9 TGTGCCAGCAGCGGGCAGGGGGCACTGAACACCGGGGAGCTGTTTTTT CASSGQGALNTGELFF
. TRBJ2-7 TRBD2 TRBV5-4 TGTGCCAGCAGCCTAGGGAGGGTCCGCGAGCAGTACTTC CASSLGRVREQYF
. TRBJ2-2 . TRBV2 TGTGCCAGCACCCCTTTGCGGACCGGGGAGCTGTTTTTT CASTPLRTGELFF
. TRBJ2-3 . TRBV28 TGTGCCAGCACCGGGGGGCCTGGCACAGATACGCAGTATTTT CASTGGPGTDTQYF
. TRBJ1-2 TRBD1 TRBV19 TGTGCCAGTAGTCTCGGACAGGGGGCGATCGGCTACACCTTC CASSLGQGAIGYTF
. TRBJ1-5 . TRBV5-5 TGTGCCAGCAGCTTCCTAATGGAAGAACACCATCAGCCCCAGCATTTT CASSFLMEEHHQPQHF
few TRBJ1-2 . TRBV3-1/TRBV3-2 TGTGCCAGCAGCCCTTCCGGATCCAACTATGGCTACACCTTC CASSPSGSNYGYTF
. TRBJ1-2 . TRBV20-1 TGCAGTGCTCAGACTCTCTATGGCTACACCTTC CSAQTLYGYTF
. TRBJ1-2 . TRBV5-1 TGCGCCAGCAGCTTGGGTTTGAGGGAAAGGGATGGCTACACCTTC CASSLGLRERDGYTF
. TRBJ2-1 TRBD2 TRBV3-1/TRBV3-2 TGTGCCAGCAGCCAAGAGCTAGCGGTCAATGAGCAGTTCTTC CASSQELAVNEQFF
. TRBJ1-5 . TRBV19 TGTGCCAGTAGTCCGAATGCAGGGAATCAGCCCCAGCATTTT CASSPNAGNQPQHF
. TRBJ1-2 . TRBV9 TGTGCCAGCAGCGTAGGAGAGCAGGGTCCTGGCGGCTACACCTTC CASSVGEQGPGGYTF
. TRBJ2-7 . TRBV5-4 TGTGCCAGCAGCTTGGGAGTGAGGGGGGAGGACGAGCAGTACTTC CASSLGVRGEDEQYF
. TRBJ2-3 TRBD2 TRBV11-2 TGTGCCAGCAGCTTAGTCGGGAGGGCAGATACGCAGTATTTT CASSLVGRADTQYF
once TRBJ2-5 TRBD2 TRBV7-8 TGTGCCAGCAGCTTACTAGGGACTAGCGGGGAGACCCAGTACTTC CASSLLGTSGETQYF
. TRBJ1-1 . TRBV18 TGTGCCAGCTCCCCACTAGCAGGGGATGCTAGCGCTGAAGCTTTCTTT CASSPLAGDASAEAFF
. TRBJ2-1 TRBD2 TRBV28 TGTGTGGTCGGGGCTAGCGGGAGGGCCGGGTACAATGAGCAGTTCTTC CVVGASGRAGYNEQFF
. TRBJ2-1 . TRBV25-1 TGTGCCAGCAGTGAATTTGGCGGGCCTTTCAATGAGCAGTTCTTC CASSEFGGPFNEQFF
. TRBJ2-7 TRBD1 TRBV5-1 TGCGCCAGCAGCTGGACAGGGAACGAGCAGTACTTC CASSWTGNEQYF
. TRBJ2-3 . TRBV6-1 TGTGCCAGCAGTGAATTTACCGGACTCAACACAGATACGCAGTATTTT CASSEFTGLNTDTQYF
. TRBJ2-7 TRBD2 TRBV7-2 TGTGCCAGCAGCGAATTTAGCGGGGGGAGGTTTCACGAGCAGTACTTC CASSEFSGGRFHEQYF
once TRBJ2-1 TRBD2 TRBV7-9 TGTGCCAGCAGCTATACTAGCGGGAGCGTGAATGAGCAGTTCTTC CASSYTSGSVNEQFF
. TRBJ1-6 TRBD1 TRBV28 TGTGCCAGCAGAAACAGGGGGGATAATTCACCCCTCCACTTT CASRNRGDNSPLHF
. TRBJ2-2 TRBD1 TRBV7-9 TGTGCCAGCAGCTTAGATCCGGACAGGGGAGCCGGGGAGCTGTTTTTT CASSLDPDRGAGELFF
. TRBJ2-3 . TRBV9 TGTGCCAGCAGCGTAGTACCAGACACAGATACGCAGTATTTT CASSVVPDTDTQYF
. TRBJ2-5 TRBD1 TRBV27 TGTGCCAGCAGTCCCCCCCCCGTGACAGGGGGGCGCCAAGAGACCCAGTACTTC CASSPPPVTGGRQETQYF
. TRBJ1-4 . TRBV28 TGTGCCAGCAGTTTAAAGAGGTTTGGTGAAAAACTGTTTTTT CASSLKRFGEKLFF
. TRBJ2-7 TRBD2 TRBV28 TGTGCCAGCAGGCCAATAGCGGGAGGCGGCGAGCAGTACTTC CASRPIAGGGEQYF
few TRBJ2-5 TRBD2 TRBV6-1 TGTGCCAGCAGTGAACGGACGGGAGGGCAAGAGACCCAGTACTTC CASSERTGGQETQYF
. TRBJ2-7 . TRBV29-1 TGCAGCGTTGTGGCGACAGCAACCGAGCAGTACTTC CSVVATATEQYF
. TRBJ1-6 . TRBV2 TGTGCCAGTCTGCCCACAGGTAGTGCGAATTCACCCCTCCACTTT CASLPTGSANSPLHF
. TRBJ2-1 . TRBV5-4 TGTGCCAGCAGCTTGGTCGTAGCGGCCACCTACAATGAGCAGTTCTTC CASSLVVAATYNEQFF
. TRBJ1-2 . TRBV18 TGTGCCAGCTCCCCCAAGCAGGCCAGTAACTATGGCTACACCTTC CASSPKQASNYGYTF
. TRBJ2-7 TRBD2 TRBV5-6 TGTGCCAGCAGCGGCCGAGCGGGAGGCGGGCAGCAGTACTTC CASSGRAGGGQQYF
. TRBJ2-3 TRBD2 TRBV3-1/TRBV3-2 TGTGCCAGCAGCCCGGGACTAGCGGGAGGCGATACGCAGTATTTT CASSPGLAGGDTQYF